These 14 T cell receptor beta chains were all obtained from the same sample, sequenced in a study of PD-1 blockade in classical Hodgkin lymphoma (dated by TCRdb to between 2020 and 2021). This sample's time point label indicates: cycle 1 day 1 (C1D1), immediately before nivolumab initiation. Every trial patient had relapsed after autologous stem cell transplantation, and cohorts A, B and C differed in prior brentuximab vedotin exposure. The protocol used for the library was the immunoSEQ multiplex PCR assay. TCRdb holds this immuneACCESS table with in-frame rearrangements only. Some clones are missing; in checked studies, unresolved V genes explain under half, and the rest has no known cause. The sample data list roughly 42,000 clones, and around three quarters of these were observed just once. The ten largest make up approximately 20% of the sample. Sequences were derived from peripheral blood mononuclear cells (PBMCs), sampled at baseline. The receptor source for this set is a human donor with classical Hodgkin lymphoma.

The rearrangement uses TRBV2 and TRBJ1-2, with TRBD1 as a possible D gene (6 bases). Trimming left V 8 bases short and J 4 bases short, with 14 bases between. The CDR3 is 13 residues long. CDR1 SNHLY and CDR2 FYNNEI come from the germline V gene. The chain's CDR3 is CASAVGGLYGYTF. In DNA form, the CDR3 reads TGTGCCAGCGCAGTGGGGGGGCTCTATGGCTACACCTTC. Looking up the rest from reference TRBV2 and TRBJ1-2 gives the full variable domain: EPEVTQTPSHQVTQMGQEVILRCVPISNHLYFYWYRQILGQKVEFLVSFYNNEISEKSEIFDDQFSVERPDGSNFTLKIRSTKLEDSAMYFCASAVGGLYGYTFGSGTRLTVV.

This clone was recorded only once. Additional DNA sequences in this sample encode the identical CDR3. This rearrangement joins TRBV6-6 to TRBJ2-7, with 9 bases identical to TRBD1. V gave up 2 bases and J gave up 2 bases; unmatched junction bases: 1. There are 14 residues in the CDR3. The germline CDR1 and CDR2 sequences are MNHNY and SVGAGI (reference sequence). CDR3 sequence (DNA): TGTGCCAGCAGTTACGGGACAGGGACCTACGAGCAGTACTTC. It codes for CASSYGTGTYEQYF.

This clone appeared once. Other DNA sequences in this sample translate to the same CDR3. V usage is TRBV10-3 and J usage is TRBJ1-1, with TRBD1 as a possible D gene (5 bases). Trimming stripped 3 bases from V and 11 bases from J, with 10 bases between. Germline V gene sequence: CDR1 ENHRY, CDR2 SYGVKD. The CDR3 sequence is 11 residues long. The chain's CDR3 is CAISEGTKAFF. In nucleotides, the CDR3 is TGTGCCATCAGTGAAGGGACGAAGGCTTTCTTT.

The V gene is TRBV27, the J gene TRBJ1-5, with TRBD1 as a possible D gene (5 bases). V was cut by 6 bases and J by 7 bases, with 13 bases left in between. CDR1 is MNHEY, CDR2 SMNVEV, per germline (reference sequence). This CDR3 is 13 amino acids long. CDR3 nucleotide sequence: TGTGCCAGCAGGGGGACGGGTTCACAGCCCCAGCATTTT. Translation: CASRGTGSQPQHF.

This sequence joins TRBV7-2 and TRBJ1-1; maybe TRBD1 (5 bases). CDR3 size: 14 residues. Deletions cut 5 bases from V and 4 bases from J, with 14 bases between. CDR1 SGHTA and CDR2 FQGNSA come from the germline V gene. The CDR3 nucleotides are TGTGCCAGCAGCCCTCGGGTCGGGGGCACTGAAGCTTTCTTT. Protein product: CASSPRVGGTEAFF. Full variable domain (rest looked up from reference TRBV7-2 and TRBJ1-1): GAGVSQSPSNKVTEKGKDVELRCDPISGHTALYWYRQSLGQGLEFLIYFQGNSAPDKSGLPSDRFSAERTGGSVSTLTIQRTQQEDSAVYLCASSPRVGGTEAFFGQGTRLTVV.

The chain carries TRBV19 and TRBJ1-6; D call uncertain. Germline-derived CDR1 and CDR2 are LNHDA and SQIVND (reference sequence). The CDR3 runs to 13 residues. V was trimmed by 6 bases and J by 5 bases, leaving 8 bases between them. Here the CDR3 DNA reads TGTGCCAGTAGGGACCCGAATAATTCACCCCTCCACTTT. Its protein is CASRDPNNSPLHF.

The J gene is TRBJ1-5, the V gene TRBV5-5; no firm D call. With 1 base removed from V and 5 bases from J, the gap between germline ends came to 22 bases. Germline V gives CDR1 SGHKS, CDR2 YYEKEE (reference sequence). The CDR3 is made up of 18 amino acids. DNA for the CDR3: TGTGCCAGCAGCTTGCCCAGGCTACCCCACCCGACCCATCAGCCCCAGCATTTT. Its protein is CASSLPRLPHPTHQPQHF.

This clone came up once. The CDR3 protein is CASSLGLAGAEQFF. The CDR3 DNA follows: TGTGCCAGCAGTTTGGGTCTAGCGGGAGCCGAGCAGTTCTTC. The chain combines TRBV27 with TRBJ2-1; 10 positions agree with TRBD2. Germline CDR1 and CDR2: MNHEY and SMNVEV (reference sequence). V lost 3 bases and J lost 10; bases outside the gene matches: 6. CDR3 length: 14 amino acids.

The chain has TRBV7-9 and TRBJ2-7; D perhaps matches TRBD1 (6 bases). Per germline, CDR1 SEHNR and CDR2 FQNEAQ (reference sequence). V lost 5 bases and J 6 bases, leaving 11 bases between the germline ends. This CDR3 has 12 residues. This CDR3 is CASSPDRIEQYF. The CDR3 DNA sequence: TGTGCCAGCAGCCCAGACAGGATCGAGCAGTACTTC.

The CDR3 protein is CASSRTSNQPQHF. CDR3 bases: TGTGCCAGCAGCCGAACTAGCAATCAGCCCCAGCATTTT. The chain couples TRBV7-2 to TRBJ1-5; no clear D. The CDR3 sequence is 13 residues long. The germline CDR1 and CDR2 sequences are SGHTA and FQGNSA. Trimming took off 5 bases at V and 0 bases at J, with 5 bases between the two ends.

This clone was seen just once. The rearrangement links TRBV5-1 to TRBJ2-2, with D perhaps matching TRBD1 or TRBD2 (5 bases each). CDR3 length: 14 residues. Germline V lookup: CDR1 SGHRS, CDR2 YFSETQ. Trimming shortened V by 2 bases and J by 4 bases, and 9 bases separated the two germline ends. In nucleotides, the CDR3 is TGCGCCAGCAGCTTCGGGACGGGCACCGGGGAGCTGTTTTTT. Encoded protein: CASSFGTGTGELFF.

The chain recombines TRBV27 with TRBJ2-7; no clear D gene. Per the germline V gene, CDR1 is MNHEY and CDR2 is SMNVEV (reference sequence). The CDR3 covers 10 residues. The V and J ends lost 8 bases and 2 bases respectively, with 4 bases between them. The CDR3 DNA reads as TGTGCCAGCGGAGCCTACGAGCAGTACTTC. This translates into CASGAYEQYF.

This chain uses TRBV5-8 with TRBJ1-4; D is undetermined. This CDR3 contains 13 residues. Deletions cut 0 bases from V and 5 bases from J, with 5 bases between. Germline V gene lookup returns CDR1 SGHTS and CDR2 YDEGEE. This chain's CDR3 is CASSLGWNEKLFF. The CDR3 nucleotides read TGTGCCAGCAGCTTGGGGTGGAATGAAAAACTGTTTTTT.

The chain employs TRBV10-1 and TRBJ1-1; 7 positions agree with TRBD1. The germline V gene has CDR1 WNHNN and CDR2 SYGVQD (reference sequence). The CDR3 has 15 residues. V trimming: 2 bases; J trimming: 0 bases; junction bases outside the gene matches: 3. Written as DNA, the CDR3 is TGCGCCAGCAGTGAGGCGACAGGGCTGAACACTGAAGCTTTCTTT. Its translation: CASSEATGLNTEAFF.